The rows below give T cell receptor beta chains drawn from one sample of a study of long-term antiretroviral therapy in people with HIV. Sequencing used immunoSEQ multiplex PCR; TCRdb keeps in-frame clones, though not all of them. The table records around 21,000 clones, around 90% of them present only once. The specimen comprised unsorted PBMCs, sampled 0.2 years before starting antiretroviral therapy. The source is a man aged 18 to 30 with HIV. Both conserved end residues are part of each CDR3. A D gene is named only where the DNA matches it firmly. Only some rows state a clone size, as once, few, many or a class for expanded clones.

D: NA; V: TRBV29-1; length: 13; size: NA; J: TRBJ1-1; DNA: TGCAGCGCCAACAAGGCCGTCGGCACTGAAGCTTTCTTT; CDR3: CSANKAVGTEAFF
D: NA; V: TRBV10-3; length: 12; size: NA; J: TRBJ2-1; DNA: TGTGCCATCAGTGTAGCGAGCAATGAGCAGTTCTTC; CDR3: CAISVASNEQFF
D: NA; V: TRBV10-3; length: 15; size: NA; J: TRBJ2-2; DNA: TGTGCCATCAGTGAGGCGAACACGAACACCGGGGAGCTGTTTTTT; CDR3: CAISEANTNTGELFF
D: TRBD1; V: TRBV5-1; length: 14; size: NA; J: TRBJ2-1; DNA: TGCGCCAGCAGCTCGGACAGGGGATCCACTGAGCAGTTCTTC; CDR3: CASSSDRGSTEQFF
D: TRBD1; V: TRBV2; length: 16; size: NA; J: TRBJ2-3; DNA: TGTGCCAGCAAAGCTAGGACAGGGGGCGCGGGAGATACGCAGTATTTT; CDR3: CASKARTGGAGDTQYF
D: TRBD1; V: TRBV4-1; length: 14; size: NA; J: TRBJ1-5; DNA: TGCGCCAGCAGCCTGGGACAGGGAGGACAGCCCCAGCATTTT; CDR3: CASSLGQGGQPQHF
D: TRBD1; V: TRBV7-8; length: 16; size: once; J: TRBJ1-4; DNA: TGTGCCAGCAGCTTACTCCAACCCGGGACAGGGGACAAACTGTTTTTT; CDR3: CASSLLQPGTGDKLFF
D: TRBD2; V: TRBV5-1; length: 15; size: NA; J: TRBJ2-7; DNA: TGCGCCAGCACCCCGGGGGGGACTAGCATACACGAGCAGTACTTC; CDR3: CASTPGGTSIHEQYF
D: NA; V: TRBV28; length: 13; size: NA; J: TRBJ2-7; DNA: TGTGCCAGCAAGGGAGAGCGGCTACTTCCGCAGTACTTC; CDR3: CASKGERLLPQYF
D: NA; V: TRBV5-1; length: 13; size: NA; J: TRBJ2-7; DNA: TGCGCCAGCAGCTTGGCCGTCGCCTACGAGCAGTACTTC; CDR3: CASSLAVAYEQYF
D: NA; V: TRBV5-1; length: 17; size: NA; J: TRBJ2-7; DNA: TGCGCCAGCAGCCCCCGCGGACTATCCCTGGGCTTATACGAGCAGTACTTC; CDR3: CASSPRGLSLGLYEQYF
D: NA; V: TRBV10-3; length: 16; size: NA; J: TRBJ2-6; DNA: TGTGCCATCAGTGAATTTGAGTGGTGGCGGGCCAACGTCCTGACTTTC; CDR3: CAISEFEWWRANVLTF
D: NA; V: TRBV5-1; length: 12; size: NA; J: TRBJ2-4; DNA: TGCGCCAGCAGCTTGGATGGGGGCCTTCAGTACTTC; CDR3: CASSLDGGLQYF